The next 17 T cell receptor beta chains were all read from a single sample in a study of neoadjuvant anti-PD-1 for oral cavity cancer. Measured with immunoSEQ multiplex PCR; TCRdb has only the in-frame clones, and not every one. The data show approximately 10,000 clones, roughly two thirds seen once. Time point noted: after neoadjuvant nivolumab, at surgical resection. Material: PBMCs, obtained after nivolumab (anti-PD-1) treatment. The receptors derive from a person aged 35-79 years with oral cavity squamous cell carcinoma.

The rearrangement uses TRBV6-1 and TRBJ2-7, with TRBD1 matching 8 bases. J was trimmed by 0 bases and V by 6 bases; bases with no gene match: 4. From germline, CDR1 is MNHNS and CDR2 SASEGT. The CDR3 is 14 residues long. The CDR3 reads CASRWGQVSYEQYF. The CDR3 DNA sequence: TGTGCCAGCAGGTGGGGACAGGTCTCCTACGAGCAGTACTTC.

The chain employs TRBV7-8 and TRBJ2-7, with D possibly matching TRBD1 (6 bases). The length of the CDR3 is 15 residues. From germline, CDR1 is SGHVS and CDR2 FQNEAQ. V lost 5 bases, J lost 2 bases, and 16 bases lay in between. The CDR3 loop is CASSHRRTEAYEQYF. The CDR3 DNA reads TGTGCCAGCAGCCACCGCAGGACAGAGGCCTACGAGCAGTACTTC. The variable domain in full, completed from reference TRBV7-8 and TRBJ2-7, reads GAGVSQSPRYKVAKRGQDVALRCDPISGHVSLFWYQQALGQGPEFLTYFQNEAQLDKSGLPSDRFFAERPEGSVSTLKIQRTQQEDSAVYLCASSHRRTEAYEQYFGPGTRLTVT.

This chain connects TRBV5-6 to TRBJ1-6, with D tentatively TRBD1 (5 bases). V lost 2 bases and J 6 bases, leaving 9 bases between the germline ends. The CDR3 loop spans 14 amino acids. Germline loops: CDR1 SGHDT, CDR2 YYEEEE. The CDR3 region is CASSFGTGNSPLHF. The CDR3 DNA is TGTGCCAGCAGCTTCGGGACGGGTAATTCACCCCTCCACTTT.

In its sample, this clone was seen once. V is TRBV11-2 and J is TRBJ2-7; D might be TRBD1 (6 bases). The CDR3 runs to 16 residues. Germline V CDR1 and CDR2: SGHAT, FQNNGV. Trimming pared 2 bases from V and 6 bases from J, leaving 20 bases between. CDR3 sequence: CASSLLPAGASGEQYF. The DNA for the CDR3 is TGTGCCAGCAGCTTATTACCGGCAGGGGCATCCGGCGAGCAGTACTTC.

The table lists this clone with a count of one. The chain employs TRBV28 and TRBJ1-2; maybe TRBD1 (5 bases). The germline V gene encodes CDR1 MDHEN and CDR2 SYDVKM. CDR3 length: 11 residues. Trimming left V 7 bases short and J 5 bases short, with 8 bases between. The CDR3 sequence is CASIQGYGYTF. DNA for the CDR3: TGTGCCAGCATTCAGGGATATGGCTACACCTTC.

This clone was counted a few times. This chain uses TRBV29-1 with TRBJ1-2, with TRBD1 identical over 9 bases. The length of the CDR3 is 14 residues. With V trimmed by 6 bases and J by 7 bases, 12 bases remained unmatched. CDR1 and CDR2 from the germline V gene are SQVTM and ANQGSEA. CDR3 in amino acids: CSVDYTGGASGYTF. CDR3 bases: TGCAGCGTCGATTATACAGGGGGCGCGAGTGGCTACACCTTC.

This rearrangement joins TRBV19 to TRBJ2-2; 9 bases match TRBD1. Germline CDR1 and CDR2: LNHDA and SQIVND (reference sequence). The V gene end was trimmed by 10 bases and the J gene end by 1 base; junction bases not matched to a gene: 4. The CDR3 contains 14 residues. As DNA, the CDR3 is TGTGCCATCCGGACAGGGGAGAACACCGGGGAGCTGTTTTTT. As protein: CAIRTGENTGELFF.

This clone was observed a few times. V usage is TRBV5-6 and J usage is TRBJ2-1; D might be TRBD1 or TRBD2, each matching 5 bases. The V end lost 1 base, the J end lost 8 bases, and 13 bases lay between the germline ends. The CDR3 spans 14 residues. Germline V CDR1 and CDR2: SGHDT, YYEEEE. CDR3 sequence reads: CASSLSGRGYEQFF. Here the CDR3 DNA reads TGTGCCAGCAGCTTGTCGGGGCGAGGCTATGAGCAGTTCTTC.

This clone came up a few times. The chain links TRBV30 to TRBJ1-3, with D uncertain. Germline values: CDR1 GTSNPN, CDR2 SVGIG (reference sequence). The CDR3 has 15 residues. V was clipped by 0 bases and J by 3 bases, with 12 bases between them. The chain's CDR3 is CAWSVRGVGGNTIYF. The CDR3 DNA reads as TGTGCCTGGAGTGTACGTGGAGTGGGTGGAAACACCATATATTTT.

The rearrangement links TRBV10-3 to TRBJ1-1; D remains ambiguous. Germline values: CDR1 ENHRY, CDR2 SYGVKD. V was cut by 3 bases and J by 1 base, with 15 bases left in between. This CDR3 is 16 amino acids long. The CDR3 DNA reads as TGTGCCATCAGTGAAACGCCAGGAACAACGAACACTGAAGCTTTCTTT. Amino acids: CAISETPGTTNTEAFF.

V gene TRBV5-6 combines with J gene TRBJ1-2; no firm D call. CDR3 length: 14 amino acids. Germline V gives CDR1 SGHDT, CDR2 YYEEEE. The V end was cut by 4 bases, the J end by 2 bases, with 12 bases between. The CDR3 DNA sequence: TGTGCCAGCAGCCTAGTTGGCAGCAACTATGGCTACACCTTC. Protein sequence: CASSLVGSNYGYTF.

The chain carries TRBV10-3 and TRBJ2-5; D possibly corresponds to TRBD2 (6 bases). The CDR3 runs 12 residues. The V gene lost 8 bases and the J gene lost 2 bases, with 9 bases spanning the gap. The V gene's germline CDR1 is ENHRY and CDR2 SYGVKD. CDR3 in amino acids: CAIGGLQETQYF. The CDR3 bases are TGTGCCATCGGAGGGCTGCAAGAGACCCAGTACTTC.

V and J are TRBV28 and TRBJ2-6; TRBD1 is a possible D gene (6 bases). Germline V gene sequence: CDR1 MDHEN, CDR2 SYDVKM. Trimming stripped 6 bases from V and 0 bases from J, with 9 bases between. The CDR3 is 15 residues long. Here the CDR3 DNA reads TGTGCCAGCAGAGGGGGATTCTCTGGGGCCAACGTCCTGACTTTC. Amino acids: CASRGGFSGANVLTF.

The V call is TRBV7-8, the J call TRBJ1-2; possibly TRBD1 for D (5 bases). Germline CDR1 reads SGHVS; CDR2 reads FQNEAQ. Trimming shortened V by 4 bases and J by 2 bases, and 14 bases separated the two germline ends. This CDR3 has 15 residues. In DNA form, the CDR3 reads TGTGCCAGCAGCTCTGAACGGGACGGGAACTATGGCTACACCTTC. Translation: CASSSERDGNYGYTF.

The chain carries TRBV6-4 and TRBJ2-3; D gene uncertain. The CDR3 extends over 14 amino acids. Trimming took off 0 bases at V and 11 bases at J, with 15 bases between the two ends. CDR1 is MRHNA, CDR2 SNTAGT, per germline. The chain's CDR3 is CASSDSKTPSVQYF. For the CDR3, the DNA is TGTGCCAGCAGTGACTCGAAAACCCCCTCGGTGCAGTATTTT.

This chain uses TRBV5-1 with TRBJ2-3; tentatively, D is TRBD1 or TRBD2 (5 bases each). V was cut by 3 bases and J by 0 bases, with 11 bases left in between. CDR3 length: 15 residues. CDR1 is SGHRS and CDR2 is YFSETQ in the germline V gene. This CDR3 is CASSWGSTSTDTQYF. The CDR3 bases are TGCGCCAGCAGCTGGGGGTCTACGAGCACAGATACGCAGTATTTT.

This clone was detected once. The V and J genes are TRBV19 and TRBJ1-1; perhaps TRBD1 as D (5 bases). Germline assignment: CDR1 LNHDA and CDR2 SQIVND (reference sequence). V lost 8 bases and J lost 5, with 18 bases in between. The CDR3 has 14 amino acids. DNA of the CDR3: TGTGCCAGTGGCTTTGGGGGGAAGGGAACTGAAGCTTTCTTT. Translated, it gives CASGFGGKGTEAFF.